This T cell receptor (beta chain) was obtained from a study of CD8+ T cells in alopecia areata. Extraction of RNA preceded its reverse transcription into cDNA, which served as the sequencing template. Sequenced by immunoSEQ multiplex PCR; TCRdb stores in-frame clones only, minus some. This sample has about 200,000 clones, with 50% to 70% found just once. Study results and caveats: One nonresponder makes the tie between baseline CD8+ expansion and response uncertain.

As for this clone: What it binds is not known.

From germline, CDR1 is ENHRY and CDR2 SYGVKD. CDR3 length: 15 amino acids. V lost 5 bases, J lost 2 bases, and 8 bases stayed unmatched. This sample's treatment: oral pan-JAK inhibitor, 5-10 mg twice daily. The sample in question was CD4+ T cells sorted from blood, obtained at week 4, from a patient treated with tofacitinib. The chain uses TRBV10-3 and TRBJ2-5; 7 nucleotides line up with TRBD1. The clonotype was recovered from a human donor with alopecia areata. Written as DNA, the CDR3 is TGTGCCATCAGTCCAACTCCGGGACAGCAAGAGACCCAGTACTTC. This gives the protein CAISPTPGQQETQYF.